The next 30 T cell receptor beta chains were all read from a single sample in a study of shared clonotypes between healthy human individuals. The assay was immunoSEQ multiplex PCR, and TCRdb's table has in-frame clones only and misses some. The table lists about 2.1 million clones, 85% to 95% of them singletons. Naive CD8 cells were CD45RO-negative, positively selected for CCR7, excluding terminally differentiated effector memory CD45RA+ cells. Sequenced: naive CD8+ T cells from PBMCs. These receptors came from a man aged 18 to 29 in good health. Some clones in this sample may be carry-over from other donors' samples.

The rearrangement links TRBV11-3 to TRBJ1-4; perhaps TRBD1 as D (6 bases). V lost 2 bases and J 4 bases, leaving 17 bases between the germline ends. In germline, CDR1 is SGHNT, CDR2 YENEEA. This CDR3 spans 17 amino acids. The CDR3 DNA reads as TGTGCCAGCAGCTTACCTGTACAGGGACGGTTTAATGAAAAACTGTTTTTT. The encoded protein is CASSLPVQGRFNEKLFF.

The chain uses TRBV28 and TRBJ1-2; D uncertain. The CDR3 contains 13 residues. In germline, CDR1 is MDHEN, CDR2 SYDVKM. Trimming stripped 2 bases from V and 8 bases from J, with 12 bases between. The CDR3 sequence is CASSLSGVWGYTF. The CDR3 coding sequence is TGTGCCAGCAGTTTAAGTGGCGTATGGGGCTACACCTTC.

The CDR3 nucleotides read TGTGCCAGCAGTTTGCGTTTCAATCAGCCCCAGCATTTT. Translation: CASSLRFNQPQHF. The V call is TRBV27, the J call TRBJ1-5; D call uncertain. V was pared by 3 bases and J by 3 bases, with 6 bases between. This CDR3 has 13 amino acids. Germline V CDR1 and CDR2: MNHEY, SMNVEV (reference sequence).

This chain connects TRBV27 to TRBJ1-1; D call uncertain. This CDR3 contains 15 residues. Trimming left V 2 bases short and J 0 bases short, with 10 bases between. Germline assignment: CDR1 MNHEY and CDR2 SMNVEV (reference sequence). The CDR3 nucleotides read TGTGCCAGCAGTTTACAGGCAGCACTGAACACTGAAGCTTTCTTT. Its protein is CASSLQAALNTEAFF.

CDR3 sequence: CASSLPREGRAFF. The CDR3 region has the DNA TGTGCCAGCAGTTTGCCCCGAGAGGGGCGGGCTTTCTTT. The rearrangement joins TRBV28 to TRBJ1-1; TRBD1 might be the D (5 bases). The CDR3 runs 13 residues. Germline CDR1 and CDR2: MDHEN and SYDVKM. The germline V and J ends were trimmed by 3 bases and 11 bases, with 16 bases remaining between them.

V usage is TRBV10-3 and J usage is TRBJ1-2, with 11 nucleotides matching TRBD1. Trimming took 2 bases from V and 6 from J; bases not matched to a gene: 8. The CDR3 has 16 residues. Germline CDR1 ENHRY, CDR2 SYGVKD. The CDR3 here is CAISERTGGTIDGYTF. CDR3 in DNA: TGTGCCATCAGTGAGCGGACAGGGGGCACGATTGATGGCTACACCTTC.

The rearrangement uses TRBV28 and TRBJ2-7; D gene ambiguous. Trimming left V 1 base short and J 9 bases short, with 7 bases between. CDR1 is MDHEN and CDR2 is SYDVKM in the germline V gene. The CDR3 is 11 amino acids. DNA for the CDR3: TGTGCCAGCAGTTTATCTCACGTGCAGTACTTC. Its protein is CASSLSHVQYF.

This clone was seen a single time. The chain joins TRBV4-3 to TRBJ2-1, with 9 bases fitting TRBD2. This CDR3 contains 18 residues. Trimming took 2 bases from V and 0 from J; bases not matched to a gene: 8. Germline V gene sequence: CDR1 LGHNA, CDR2 YSLEER. CDR3 DNA sequence: TGCGCCAGCAGCCAAAAAATAGCGGGGGCAAGCTCCTACAATGAGCAGTTCTTC. Its protein is CASSQKIAGASSYNEQFF.

The V call is TRBV9, the J call TRBJ1-2, with D possibly TRBD1 on 5 matching bases. CDR1 SGDLS and CDR2 YYNGEE come from the germline V gene. The CDR3 spans 15 residues. V shed 3 bases and J shed 3 bases, with 15 bases lying between them. CDR3 loop: CASSDSVGAHYGYTF. The CDR3, as DNA: TGTGCCAGCAGCGATAGTGTTGGGGCCCACTATGGCTACACCTTC.

This sequence joins TRBV27 and TRBJ2-7; TRBD2 matches at 10 bases. The CDR3 totals 17 residues. CDR1 is MNHEY, CDR2 SMNVEV, per germline (reference sequence). With 6 bases clipped from V and 3 bases from J, the junction kept 14 bases outside the gene matches. CDR3 amino acids: CASRGEGAGGPGYEQYF. The CDR3 DNA reads TGTGCCAGCAGGGGGGAGGGAGCGGGAGGGCCGGGCTACGAGCAGTACTTC.

J is TRBJ2-3 and V is TRBV29-1; possible D gene TRBD2, 5 bases. This CDR3 has 17 amino acids. From germline, CDR1 is SQVTM and CDR2 ANQGSEA. V shed 5 bases and J shed 0 bases, with 21 bases lying between them. Here the CDR3 DNA reads TGCAGCGTTTGGTTAGTGACAACCTCTAGCAGCACAGATACGCAGTATTTT. Protein product: CSVWLVTTSSSTDTQYF.

In its sample, this clone was seen once. The V and J genes are TRBV4-1 and TRBJ2-3; 13 bases fit TRBD2. The CDR3 is 20 amino acids. V lost 4 bases and J lost 1; bases outside the gene matches: 14. Looked up from germline, CDR1 is MGHRA and CDR2 is YSYEKL. The CDR3 DNA sequence: TGCGCCAGCAGCCGCAAGACGGGACTAGCGGGACAGGGTGGCACAGATACGCAGTATTTT. It translates to CASSRKTGLAGQGGTDTQYF.

The chain joins TRBV11-3 to TRBJ2-3; no clear D. V was pared by 3 bases and J by 13 bases, with 8 bases between. Germline lookup yields CDR1 SGHNT and CDR2 YENEEA. This CDR3 has 10 residues. CDR3 sequence reads: CASSFPGEYF. Here the CDR3 DNA reads TGTGCCAGCAGCTTCCCTGGGGAGTATTTT. Full variable domain (missing parts from reference TRBV11-3 and TRBJ2-3): EAGVVQSPRYKIIEKKQPVAFWCNPISGHNTLYWYLQNLGQGPELLIRYENEEAVDDSQLPKDRFSAERLKGVDSTLKIQPAELGDSAVYLCASSFPGEYFGPGTRLTVL.

The chain uses TRBV19 and TRBJ2-7; 7 bases agree with TRBD1. CDR1 LNHDA and CDR2 SQIVND come from the germline V gene (reference sequence). The CDR3 contains 14 residues. V was clipped by 5 bases and J by 3 bases; unmatched bases: 7. Here the CDR3 DNA reads TGTGCCAGTAGTTCTCCGGGACAGCTCTACGAGCAGTACTTC. Its protein is CASSSPGQLYEQYF.

V usage is TRBV6-1 and J usage is TRBJ1-5; no clear D gene. The CDR3 is made up of 17 amino acids. V lost 2 bases, J lost 0 bases, and 14 bases lay in between. Germline V lookup: CDR1 MNHNS, CDR2 SASEGT. The CDR3 is CASSERILASSNQPQHF. Here the CDR3 DNA reads TGTGCCAGCAGTGAAAGGATCCTGGCAAGTAGCAATCAGCCCCAGCATTTT.

This clone was found once. V and J are TRBV10-1 and TRBJ2-1, with a weak D call TRBD2 (5 bases). Germline assignment: CDR1 WNHNN and CDR2 SYGVQD (reference sequence). Trimming removed 3 bases at V and 0 bases at J, with 9 bases between. The CDR3 extends over 15 amino acids. The CDR3 reads CASSEKADSYNEQFF. The CDR3 region has the DNA TGCGCCAGCAGTGAAAAAGCGGACTCCTACAATGAGCAGTTCTTC.

Here the CDR3 reads CATHRGPGANVLTF. DNA of the CDR3: TGTGCCACCCACAGGGGGCCCGGGGCCAACGTCCTGACTTTC. This chain joins TRBV2 and TRBJ2-6; 9 nucleotides match TRBD1. Germline CDR1 is SNHLY and CDR2 is FYNNEI. V dropped 10 bases and J dropped 4; count of bases not matched to a gene: 5. CDR3 length: 14 residues.

This clone was found once. The chain couples TRBV4-1 to TRBJ2-1; D is unclear. CDR3 length: 14 residues. Trimming took off 0 bases at V and 9 bases at J, with 12 bases between the two ends. Germline-derived CDR1 and CDR2 are MGHRA and YSYEKL. CDR3 in amino acids: CASSQDNSQLEQFF. Written as DNA, the CDR3 is TGCGCCAGCAGCCAAGATAACAGCCAACTTGAGCAGTTCTTC.

The CDR3 loop reads CASNVFNQPQHF. CDR3 nucleotides: TGTGCCAGTAATGTCTTCAATCAGCCCCAGCATTTT. V is TRBV19 and J is TRBJ1-5, with D unclear. The CDR3 consists of 12 residues. Germline values: CDR1 LNHDA, CDR2 SQIVND (reference sequence). V gave up 7 bases and J gave up 3 bases, with 7 bases separating them.

V and J are TRBV5-5 and TRBJ1-1, with D uncertain. V lost 3 bases to trimming and J lost 1 base, with 7 bases between them. This CDR3 contains 13 residues. Germline CDR1 reads SGHKS; CDR2 reads YYEKEE (reference sequence). The CDR3 loop is CASSSGWNTEAFF. The CDR3 DNA reads as TGTGCCAGCAGCTCGGGGTGGAACACTGAAGCTTTCTTT.

The chain recombines TRBV7-9 with TRBJ2-7; D is unresolved. Trimming took off 10 bases at V and 2 bases at J, with 12 bases between the two ends. The CDR3 totals 12 residues. Germline V gene data show CDR1 as SEHNR and CDR2 as FQNEAQ (reference sequence). The CDR3 DNA is TGTGCCACCTCCGGGCATCCCTACGAGCAGTACTTC. Its translation is CATSGHPYEQYF. The full variable domain, in which reference TRBV7-9 and TRBJ2-7 provide the parts outside the CDR3, is DTGVSQNPRHKITKRGQNVTFRCDPISEHNRLYWYRQTLGQGPEFLTYFQNEAQLEKSRLLSDRFSAERPKGSFSTLEIQRTEQGDSAMYLCATSGHPYEQYFGPGTRLTVT.

V is TRBV2 and J is TRBJ1-2; no clear D. Trimming took off 8 bases at V and 8 bases at J, with 21 bases between the two ends. The CDR3 totals 14 residues. Germline loops: CDR1 SNHLY, CDR2 FYNNEI. The CDR3 DNA reads as TGTGCCAGCTGTCGCGGCGGCAATTTATGGGGCTACACCTTC. Protein sequence: CASCRGGNLWGYTF.

V usage is TRBV28 and J usage is TRBJ2-5; a weak D match, TRBD1 (6 bases). The CDR3 consists of 15 residues. Trimming took off 1 base at V and 3 bases at J, with 12 bases between the two ends. CDR1 is MDHEN and CDR2 is SYDVKM in the germline V gene. The CDR3 reads CASSLLGQKKETQYF. In nucleotides, the CDR3 is TGTGCCAGCAGTTTATTAGGACAGAAAAAAGAGACCCAGTACTTC.

The rearrangement uses TRBV11-3 and TRBJ2-2; perhaps TRBD2 as D (6 bases). With 4 bases removed from V and 6 bases from J, the gap between germline ends came to 18 bases. CDR1 is SGHNT, CDR2 YENEEA, per germline. The CDR3 totals 16 residues. Written as DNA, the CDR3 is TGTGCCAGCAGCTCCCGACACGGGAGAGGGGCCGGGGAGCTGTTTTTT. It encodes CASSSRHGRGAGELFF.

Only a few counts were recorded for this clone. CDR3 nucleotide sequence: TGTGCCAGCAGCTTGATAGGACAGGGTGTGTTTGGCGAAGCTTTCTTT. Its protein is CASSLIGQGVFGEAFF. This chain joins TRBV5-6 and TRBJ1-1, with TRBD1 identical over 8 bases. The CDR3 spans 16 residues. Germline values: CDR1 SGHDT, CDR2 YYEEEE. With V trimmed by 1 base and J by 8 bases, 13 bases remained unmatched.

This rearrangement joins TRBV7-2 to TRBJ2-1, with 10 bases matching TRBD2. The germline V gene encodes CDR1 SGHTA and CDR2 FQGNSA. The V and J ends lost 5 bases and 0 bases, in that order; junction bases with no gene match: 1. CDR3 size: 15 residues. CDR3 nucleotide sequence: TGTGCCAGCAGCCCTAGCGGGAGCTCCTACAATGAGCAGTTCTTC. Amino acid sequence: CASSPSGSSYNEQFF.

The chain joins TRBV29-1 to TRBJ2-2; unclear D gene. CDR1 and CDR2 (germline): SQVTM, ANQGSEA. The CDR3 covers 11 residues. The ends were cut back, 6 bases at V and 8 bases at J, with 10 bases in the middle. CDR3 bases: TGCAGCGTCTATTCGGTGGGGGAGCTGTTTTTT. Translating gives CSVYSVGELFF.

The V and J genes are TRBV28 and TRBJ2-7; maybe TRBD1 (6 bases). The CDR3 contains 14 residues. V was clipped by 5 bases and J by 2 bases, with 13 bases between them. Germline-derived CDR1 and CDR2 are MDHEN and SYDVKM. The CDR3 reads CASSPQGSTYEQYF. The DNA for the CDR3 is TGTGCCAGCAGTCCTCAGGGGTCTACCTACGAGCAGTACTTC.

The V gene is TRBV19, the J gene TRBJ2-3, with unresolved D. Germline values: CDR1 LNHDA, CDR2 SQIVND (reference sequence). The CDR3 has 13 residues. V was cut by 4 bases and J by 4 bases, with 9 bases left in between. The CDR3 loop reads CASSTQTADTQYF. In DNA form, the CDR3 reads TGTGCCAGTAGTACCCAAACCGCAGATACGCAGTATTTT.

The genes are TRBV19 and TRBJ2-3, with no clear D. Deletions cut 1 base from V and 5 bases from J, with 4 bases between. CDR3 length: 12 amino acids. The germline V gene encodes CDR1 LNHDA and CDR2 SQIVND (reference sequence). CDR3: CASSIGQDTQYF. The DNA of the CDR3 is TGTGCCAGTAGTATAGGGCAAGATACGCAGTATTTT.